Below, 27 T cell receptor beta chains from the same sample are listed, as sequenced in a study of shared clonotypes between healthy human individuals. Method: immunoSEQ multiplex PCR; TCRdb's copy keeps in-frame clones and lacks some. This table has 800,000 to 1,200,000 clones, 70% to 80% appearing once. Sequencing was carried out using memory CD4+ T cells from PBMCs. Described subset: CD45RA-negative fraction. These receptors were taken from a man younger than 35 in good health. Some clones in this sample may be carry-over from other donors' samples.

This sequence joins TRBV28 and TRBJ1-2; 9 nucleotides line up with TRBD1. This CDR3 spans 13 amino acids. Germline V lookup: CDR1 MDHEN, CDR2 SYDVKM. V shed 7 bases and J 4 bases; nucleotides not matched to a gene: 4. The CDR3 loop reads CASTPGQGYGYTF. The CDR3 region has the DNA TGTGCCAGCACACCGGGACAGGGCTATGGCTACACCTTC.

V is TRBV20-1 and J is TRBJ1-2; D uncertain. The CDR3 consists of 11 residues. CDR1 and CDR2 from the germline V gene are DFQATT and SNEGSKA (reference sequence). Trimming cost V 3 bases and J 8 bases, with 10 bases left between them. CDR3 protein: CSARVSSGYTF. CDR3 coding DNA: TGCAGTGCTAGGGTGAGTAGCGGCTACACCTTC.

The rearrangement joins TRBV5-1 to TRBJ2-7, with 7 nucleotides matching TRBD1. Germline V gives CDR1 SGHRS, CDR2 YFSETQ. With 4 bases clipped from V and 7 bases from J, the junction kept 14 bases outside the gene matches. The length of the CDR3 is 15 residues. CDR3 coding DNA: TGCGCCAGCAGCCGGAACAGGGGCTCGTTCGGAGAGCAGTACTTC. This gives the protein CASSRNRGSFGEQYF. Based on the CDR3 plus reference TRBV5-1 and TRBJ2-7, the full variable domain is KAGVTQTPRYLIKTRGQQVTLSCSPISGHRSVSWYQQTPGQGLQFLFEYFSETQRNKGNFPGRFSGRQFSNSRSEMNVSTLELGDSALYLCASSRNRGSFGEQYFGPGTRLTVT.

The chain joins TRBV5-4 to TRBJ2-7; 7 positions agree with TRBD1. CDR3 length: 16 amino acids. Germline CDR1 SGHNT, CDR2 YYREEE (reference sequence). V shed 6 bases, J shed 0 bases, and the junction held 12 bases outside the gene matches. CDR3 coding DNA: TGTGCCAGCACCAGCTACAGGGGTCGAAGCTCCTACGAGCAGTACTTC. Protein product: CASTSYRGRSSYEQYF.

This chain joins TRBV28 and TRBJ2-5; the D is unclear. The CDR3 has 14 residues. Germline CDR1 is MDHEN and CDR2 is SYDVKM. V was pared by 9 bases and J by 1 base, with 15 bases between. The CDR3 DNA sequence: TGTGCCAGTCAAGAGTCTAGAGCCCAAGAGACCCAGTACTTC. This gives the protein CASQESRAQETQYF.

The chain carries TRBV7-9 and TRBJ1-1; a weak D match, TRBD1 (6 bases). V was clipped by 5 bases and J by 0 bases, with 13 bases between them. Germline CDR1 is SEHNR and CDR2 is FQNEAQ (reference sequence). The CDR3 spans 15 residues. CDR3 in DNA: TGTGCCAGCAGCGTATGGGACACCCTGAACACTGAAGCTTTCTTT. The encoded protein is CASSVWDTLNTEAFF. The full variable domain, in which reference TRBV7-9 and TRBJ1-1 provide the parts outside the CDR3, is DTGVSQNPRHKITKRGQNVTFRCDPISEHNRLYWYRQTLGQGPEFLTYFQNEAQLEKSRLLSDRFSAERPKGSFSTLEIQRTEQGDSAMYLCASSVWDTLNTEAFFGQGTRLTVV.

On this clone: The same CDR3 also results from other DNA sequences found in this sample. The V gene is TRBV5-1, the J gene TRBJ1-3, with 8 bases fitting TRBD1. Germline CDR1 SGHRS, CDR2 YFSETQ. V lost 3 bases and J lost 6; bases outside the gene matches: 5. There are 14 residues in the CDR3. The CDR3 sequence: CASSSGTGQNTIYF. The DNA of the CDR3 is TGCGCCAGCAGCTCCGGGACAGGCCAAAACACCATATATTTT.

This chain connects TRBV5-1 to TRBJ2-7; maybe TRBD2 (6 bases). The V end was cut by 0 bases, the J end by 7 bases, with 11 bases between. Germline assignment: CDR1 SGHRS and CDR2 YFSETQ. The CDR3 length is 13 residues. The CDR3 DNA reads as TGCGCCAGCAGCTTGGACGGGAGAGATGAGCAGTACTTC. It is translated as CASSLDGRDEQYF.

The chain carries TRBV19 and TRBJ2-1; D is unclear. This CDR3 has 15 residues. Germline V gene data show CDR1 as LNHDA and CDR2 as SQIVND (reference sequence). V was clipped by 6 bases and J by 2 bases, with 14 bases between them. Here the CDR3 DNA reads TGTGCCAGTAGGGTGACTTCCTCCCCCTACAATGAGCAGTTCTTC. This encodes CASRVTSSPYNEQFF.

Remarks on this clone: Additional DNA sequences in this sample encode the identical CDR3. V gene TRBV7-2 combines with J gene TRBJ1-1; D not resolved. Per germline, CDR1 SGHTA and CDR2 FQGNSA. The CDR3 has 14 residues. Trimming took 1 base from V and 1 from J, leaving 7 bases between them. CDR3 coding DNA: TGTGCCAGCAGCTTAGGGACCGAGAACACTGAAGCTTTCTTT. It encodes CASSLGTENTEAFF. The whole variable domain, remainder taken from reference TRBV7-2 and TRBJ1-1, is GAGVSQSPSNKVTEKGKDVELRCDPISGHTALYWYRQSLGQGLEFLIYFQGNSAPDKSGLPSDRFSAERTGGSVSTLTIQRTQQEDSAVYLCASSLGTENTEAFFGQGTRLTVV.

This chain connects TRBV7-6 to TRBJ2-1; 8 bases are shared with TRBD2. The CDR3 runs 14 residues. With V trimmed by 2 bases and J by 9 bases, 6 bases remained unmatched. The germline CDR1 and CDR2 sequences are SGHVS and FNYEAQ. The CDR3 sequence is CASSLNSGKGEQFF. The CDR3 bases are TGTGCCAGCAGCTTAAATAGCGGGAAAGGTGAGCAGTTCTTC.

The chain recombines TRBV5-1 with TRBJ2-5; TRBD2 agrees at 7 bases. CDR1 is SGHRS, CDR2 YFSETQ, per germline. The CDR3 is made up of 16 amino acids. V was pared by 2 bases and J by 1 base, with 8 bases of the junction left unmatched. The CDR3 is CASSFRASGPQETQYF. The CDR3, as DNA: TGCGCCAGCAGCTTTAGGGCTAGCGGCCCCCAAGAGACCCAGTACTTC. The variable domain in full, with the rest retrieved from reference TRBV5-1 and TRBJ2-5, is KAGVTQTPRYLIKTRGQQVTLSCSPISGHRSVSWYQQTPGQGLQFLFEYFSETQRNKGNFPGRFSGRQFSNSRSEMNVSTLELGDSALYLCASSFRASGPQETQYFGPGTRLLVL.

The V gene is TRBV4-1, the J gene TRBJ1-4; D uncertain. Germline CDR1 reads MGHRA; CDR2 reads YSYEKL. CDR3 length: 15 amino acids. V lost 0 bases, J lost 0 bases, and 5 bases lay in between. The CDR3, as DNA: TGCGCCAGCAGCCAAGACACCACAACTAATGAAAAACTGTTTTTT. This encodes CASSQDTTTNEKLFF.

The chain carries TRBV15 and TRBJ2-7; D is possibly TRBD2 (6 bases). The V end lost 7 bases, the J end lost 1 base, and 14 bases lay between the germline ends. Germline lookup yields CDR1 LNHNV and CDR2 YYDKDF (reference sequence). This CDR3 comprises 14 residues. The CDR3 nucleotides are TGTGCCACCACCTCCGGGAGAGGGTCCTACGAGCAGTACTTC. Translating it yields CATTSGRGSYEQYF. The entire variable domain, with the rest obtained from reference TRBV15 and TRBJ2-7, is as follows: DAMVIQNPRYQVTQFGKPVTLSCSQTLNHNVMYWYQQKSSQAPKLLFHYYDKDFNNEADTPDNFQSRRPNTSFCFLDIRSPGLGDTAMYLCATTSGRGSYEQYFGPGTRLTVT.

V gene TRBV4-1 combines with J gene TRBJ2-5; 7 nucleotides match TRBD2. Germline V gene sequence: CDR1 MGHRA, CDR2 YSYEKL. J gave up 4 bases and V 0 bases, and 8 bases lay outside the gene matches. The CDR3 totals 16 residues. In DNA form, the CDR3 reads TGCGCCAGCAGCCAAGAACGGGCGGGAGCCGGAGAGACCCAGTACTTC. Encoded protein: CASSQERAGAGETQYF.

The chain carries TRBV21-1 and TRBJ1-5; the table's D call of TRBD1 was not tested on the DNA. TRBV21-1 is flagged as a pseudogene. The length of the CDR3 is 19 residues. For the CDR3, the DNA is TGTGCCAGCAGCAAAGCTGGGACAGGGGGCAGGGGAGGCAATCAGCCCCAGCATTTT. Translation gives CASSKAGTGGRGGNQPQHF.

V and J are TRBV6-5 and TRBJ1-2; D might be TRBD1 (5 bases). CDR3 length: 13 residues. V lost 5 bases to trimming and J lost 4 bases, with 11 bases between them. From germline, CDR1 is MNHEY and CDR2 SVGAGI. This CDR3 is CASSLRGGYGYTF. In nucleotides, the CDR3 is TGTGCCAGCAGTCTTAGGGGTGGCTATGGCTACACCTTC.

The V and J genes are TRBV9 and TRBJ2-1; D unresolved. There are 14 residues in the CDR3. The ends were cut back, 0 bases at V and 4 bases at J, with 8 bases in the middle. Germline values: CDR1 SGDLS, CDR2 YYNGEE. The CDR3 here is CASSVEWRYNEQFF. As DNA, the CDR3 is TGTGCCAGCAGCGTAGAATGGCGGTACAATGAGCAGTTCTTC.

J is TRBJ2-4 and V is TRBV5-1; 8 nucleotides match TRBD2. This CDR3 comprises 17 residues. J was trimmed by 0 bases and V by 4 bases; bases with no gene match: 9. Germline CDR1 and CDR2: SGHRS and YFSETQ. This chain's CDR3 is CASSPAGGGLAKNIQYF. Written as DNA, the CDR3 is TGCGCCAGCAGCCCCGCCGGCGGGGGGCTAGCCAAAAACATTCAGTACTTC.

The chain is built from TRBV28 and TRBJ1-4, with no clear D. The germline V gene has CDR1 MDHEN and CDR2 SYDVKM. The CDR3 is 15 residues long. Trimming left V 3 bases short and J 3 bases short, with 11 bases between. The CDR3 region is CASSFRSSANEKLFF. Here the CDR3 DNA reads TGTGCCAGCAGTTTTCGGTCAAGCGCTAATGAAAAACTGTTTTTT.

The chain links TRBV28 to TRBJ2-7; D possibly corresponds to TRBD1 (5 bases). V was trimmed by 5 bases and J by 2 bases, leaving 13 bases between them. CDR1 is MDHEN and CDR2 is SYDVKM in the germline V gene. This CDR3 comprises 14 residues. CDR3 sequence: CASSPLGVTYEQYF. As DNA, the CDR3 is TGTGCCAGCAGTCCCCTAGGGGTGACCTACGAGCAGTACTTC.

V is TRBV20-1 and J is TRBJ2-3, with D hard to call. The ends were cut back, 0 bases at V and 6 bases at J, with 4 bases in the middle. Germline V gene sequence: CDR1 DFQATT, CDR2 SNEGSKA (reference sequence). The CDR3 length is 11 residues. CDR3 sequence reads: CSARDSDTQYF. The CDR3 DNA sequence: TGCAGTGCTAGAGATTCCGATACGCAGTATTTT.

CDR3 nucleotide sequence: TGTGCCAGCAGCCCCCGCACAGGGGAATTTGGTGAGCAGTTCTTC. Translating gives CASSPRTGEFGEQFF. This sequence joins TRBV5-4 and TRBJ2-1, with 7 nucleotides matching TRBD1. CDR1 is SGHNT and CDR2 is YYREEE in the germline V gene (reference sequence). The CDR3 runs 15 residues. V shed 4 bases and J 9 bases; nucleotides not matched to a gene: 13.

Details on this clone: Other DNA sequences within the sample encode an identical CDR3. The chain carries TRBV28 and TRBJ2-7; D remains ambiguous. Per germline, CDR1 MDHEN and CDR2 SYDVKM. The V end lost 3 bases, the J end lost 3 bases, and 6 bases lay between the germline ends. The CDR3 runs 12 residues. The chain's CDR3 is CASSFLGYEQYF. The CDR3 DNA is TGTGCCAGCAGTTTTCTCGGCTACGAGCAGTACTTC.

The V and J genes are TRBV6-6 and TRBJ1-1; D perhaps matches TRBD1 (5 bases). Germline V gives CDR1 MNHNY, CDR2 SVGAGI (reference sequence). The CDR3 spans 14 residues. The germline V and J ends were trimmed by 2 bases and 3 bases, with 10 bases remaining between them. The CDR3 loop is CASSYKGLDTEAFF. CDR3 DNA: TGTGCCAGCAGTTACAAGGGGTTGGACACTGAAGCTTTCTTT.

V is TRBV7-2 and J is TRBJ2-4, with D hard to call. The V end lost 7 bases, the J end lost 3 bases, and 10 bases lay between the germline ends. Germline CDR1 SGHTA, CDR2 FQGNSA. The CDR3 is made up of 13 amino acids. The CDR3 reads CASNPGLKNIQYF. The CDR3 nucleotides read TGTGCCAGCAATCCGGGCCTCAAAAACATTCAGTACTTC.

This chain joins TRBV5-6 and TRBJ1-2; 9 nucleotides align to TRBD1. Looked up from germline, CDR1 is SGHDT and CDR2 is YYEEEE. This CDR3 has 13 amino acids. V was pared by 3 bases and J by 6 bases, with 3 bases of the junction left unmatched. The CDR3 protein is CASSSRDRDGYTF. CDR3 nucleotides: TGTGCCAGCAGCTCCAGGGACAGGGATGGCTACACCTTC.